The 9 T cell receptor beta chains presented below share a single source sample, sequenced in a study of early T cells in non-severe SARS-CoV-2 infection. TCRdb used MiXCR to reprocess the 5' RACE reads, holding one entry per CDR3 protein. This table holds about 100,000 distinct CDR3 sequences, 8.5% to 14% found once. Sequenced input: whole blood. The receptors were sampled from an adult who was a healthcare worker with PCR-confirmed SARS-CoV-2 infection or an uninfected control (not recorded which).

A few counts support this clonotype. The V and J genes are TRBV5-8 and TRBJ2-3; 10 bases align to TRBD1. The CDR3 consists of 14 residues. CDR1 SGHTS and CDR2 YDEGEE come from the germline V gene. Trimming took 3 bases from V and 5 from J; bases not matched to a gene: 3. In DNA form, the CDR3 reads TGTGCCAGCAGCTCCGGACAGGGGGTAGATACGCAGTATTTT. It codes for CASSSGQGVDTQYF.

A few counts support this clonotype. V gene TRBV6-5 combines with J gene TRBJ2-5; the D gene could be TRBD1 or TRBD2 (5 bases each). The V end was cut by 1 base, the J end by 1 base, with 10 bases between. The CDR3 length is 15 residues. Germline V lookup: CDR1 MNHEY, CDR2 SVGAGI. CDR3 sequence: CASSYFPGTQETQYF. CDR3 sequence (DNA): TGTGCCAGCAGTTACTTTCCCGGGACCCAAGAGACCCAGTACTTC.

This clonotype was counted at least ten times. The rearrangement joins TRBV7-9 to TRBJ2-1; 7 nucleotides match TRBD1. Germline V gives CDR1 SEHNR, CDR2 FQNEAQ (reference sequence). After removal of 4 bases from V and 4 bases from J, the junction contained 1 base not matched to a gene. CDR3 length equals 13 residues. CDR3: CASSSTGYNEQFF. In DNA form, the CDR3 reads TGTGCCAGCAGCTCGACAGGGTACAATGAGCAGTTCTTC.

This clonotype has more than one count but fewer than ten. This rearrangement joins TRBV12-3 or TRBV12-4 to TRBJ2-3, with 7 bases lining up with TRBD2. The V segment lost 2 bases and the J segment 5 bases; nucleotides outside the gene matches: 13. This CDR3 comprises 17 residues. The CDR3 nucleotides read TGTGCCAGCAGTTTATTCGGGGGGAGTAACGCTGGAGATACGCAGTATTTT. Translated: CASSLFGGSNAGDTQYF.

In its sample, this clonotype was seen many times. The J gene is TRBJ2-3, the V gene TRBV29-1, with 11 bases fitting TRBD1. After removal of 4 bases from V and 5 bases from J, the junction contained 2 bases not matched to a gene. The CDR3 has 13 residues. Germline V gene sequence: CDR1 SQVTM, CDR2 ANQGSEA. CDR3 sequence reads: CSVGGTGGDTQYF. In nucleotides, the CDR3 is TGCAGCGTTGGTGGGACAGGGGGAGATACGCAGTATTTT.

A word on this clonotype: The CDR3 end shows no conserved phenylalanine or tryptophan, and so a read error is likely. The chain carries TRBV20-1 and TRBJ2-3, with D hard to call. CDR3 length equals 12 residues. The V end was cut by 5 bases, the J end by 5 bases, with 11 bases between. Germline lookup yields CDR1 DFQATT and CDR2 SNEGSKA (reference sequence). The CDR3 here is CSASREGDTQYL. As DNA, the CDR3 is TGCAGTGCTTCTAGGGAAGGAGATACGCAGTATTTG.

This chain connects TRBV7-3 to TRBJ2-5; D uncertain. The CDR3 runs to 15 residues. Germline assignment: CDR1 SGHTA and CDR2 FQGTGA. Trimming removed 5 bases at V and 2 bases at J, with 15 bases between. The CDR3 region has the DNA TGTGCCAGCAGCCCCCTCTCGGGCCGACAAGAGACCCAGTACTTC. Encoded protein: CASSPLSGRQETQYF.

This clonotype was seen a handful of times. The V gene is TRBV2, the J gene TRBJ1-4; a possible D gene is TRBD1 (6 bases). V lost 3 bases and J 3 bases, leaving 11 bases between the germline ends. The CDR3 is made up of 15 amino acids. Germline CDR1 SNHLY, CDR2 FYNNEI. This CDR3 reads CASSDRGMANEKLFF. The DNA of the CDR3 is TGTGCCAGCAGTGACAGGGGCATGGCTAATGAAAAACTGTTTTTT. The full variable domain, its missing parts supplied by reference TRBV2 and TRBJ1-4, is EPEVTQTPSHQVTQMGQEVILRCVPISNHLYFYWYRQILGQKVEFLVSFYNNEISEKSEIFDDQFSVERPDGSNFTLKIRSTKLEDSAMYFCASSDRGMANEKLFFGSGTQLSVL.

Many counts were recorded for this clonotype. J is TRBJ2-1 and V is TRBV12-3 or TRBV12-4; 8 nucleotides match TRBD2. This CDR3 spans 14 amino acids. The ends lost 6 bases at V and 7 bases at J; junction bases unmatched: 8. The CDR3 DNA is TGTGCCAGCAGCCCCGGACTAGCCAGGAATGAGCAGTTCTTC. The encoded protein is CASSPGLARNEQFF.